Following are 9 T cell receptor beta chains from one sample sequenced in a study of cytomegalovirus exposure and HLA in healthy donors. Researchers ran the PCR with 60 Vbeta and 13 Jbeta primers. Generated by immunoSEQ multiplex PCR, the TCRdb table keeps only in-frame clones and is missing some. With fewer than 130,000 clones in the sample, the ten largest clones hold about 0.59%. Input material: PBMCs. These receptor sequences come from a man aged 50 to 60 in good health and CMV-seronegative.

V and J are TRBV5-5 and TRBJ1-3, with D maybe TRBD1 (5 bases). From germline, CDR1 is SGHKS and CDR2 YYEKEE (reference sequence). The CDR3 contains 15 residues. V shed 4 bases and J shed 4 bases, with 15 bases lying between them. CDR3 region: CASSTDPSGGNTIYF. CDR3 DNA sequence: TGTGCCAGCAGCACCGACCCTTCAGGGGGAAACACCATATATTTT. The whole variable domain, remainder taken from reference TRBV5-5 and TRBJ1-3, is DAGVTQSPTHLIKTRGQQVTLRCSPISGHKSVSWYQQVLGQGPQFIFQYYEKEERGRGNFPDRFSARQFPNYSSELNVNALLLGDSALYLCASSTDPSGGNTIYFGEGSWLTVV.

The V call is TRBV5-1, the J call TRBJ1-1; TRBD1 agrees at 8 bases. Germline trimming cut 4 bases from V and 7 bases from J; bases unmatched to any gene: 6. The length of the CDR3 is 13 residues. Germline values: CDR1 SGHRS, CDR2 YFSETQ. The DNA for the CDR3 is TGCGCCAGCAGCGGACAGGGCCCAGATGAAGCTTTCTTT. Translated, it gives CASSGQGPDEAFF.

The rearrangement links TRBV5-1 to TRBJ2-5, with 7 bases lining up with TRBD2. Germline V CDR1 and CDR2: SGHRS, YFSETQ. This CDR3 region has 14 residues. With 9 bases clipped from V and 2 bases from J, the junction kept 10 bases outside the gene matches. The CDR3 spells CATSSLAAQETQYF. CDR3 coding DNA: TGCGCCACCTCGTCCCTAGCGGCTCAAGAGACCCAGTACTTC.

This chain links TRBV5-5 with TRBJ2-3; TRBD2 agrees at 12 bases. This CDR3 contains 15 residues. V lost 4 bases, J lost 4 bases, and 4 bases stayed unmatched. Germline V gives CDR1 SGHKS, CDR2 YYEKEE (reference sequence). As DNA, the CDR3 is TGTGCCAGCAGCCCCGGACTAGCGGGGTCAGATACGCAGTATTTT. Translated: CASSPGLAGSDTQYF.

The rearrangement uses TRBV5-4 and TRBJ1-3, with D maybe TRBD1 (5 bases). The CDR3 contains 15 residues. The V gene lost 2 bases and the J gene lost 0 bases, with 9 bases spanning the gap. Per germline, CDR1 SGHNT and CDR2 YYREEE (reference sequence). The CDR3 bases are TGTGCCAGCAGCTTCGACAGCCACTCTGGAAACACCATATATTTT. This gives the protein CASSFDSHSGNTIYF.

The V call is TRBV4-1, the J call TRBJ1-2; D is perhaps TRBD1 (6 bases). The germline CDR1 and CDR2 sequences are MGHRA and YSYEKL. This CDR3 contains 15 residues. V lost 0 bases to trimming and J lost 4 bases, with 12 bases between them. The CDR3 loop is CASSQEYRVAYGYTF. In DNA form, the CDR3 reads TGCGCCAGCAGCCAAGAGTACAGGGTGGCCTATGGCTACACCTTC.

Written as DNA, the CDR3 is TGTGCCAGCAGCCGAAACCCCTCGCCTAGCGGAGACTCCTACGAGCAGTACTTC. Translation: CASSRNPSPSGDSYEQYF. This chain joins TRBV27 and TRBJ2-5, with 7 nucleotides matching TRBD2. The J call could be wrong; TRBJ2-7 is a better fit for the DNA end. The CDR3 is 18 amino acids. The V gene's germline CDR1 is MNHEY and CDR2 SMNVEV (reference sequence).

The rearrangement links TRBV7-9 to TRBJ2-5; 9 bases agree with TRBD1. The germline V gene encodes CDR1 SEHNR and CDR2 FQNEAQ (reference sequence). V lost 1 base, J lost 5 bases, and 5 bases stayed unmatched. CDR3 length: 15 residues. In DNA form, the CDR3 reads TGTGCCAGCAGCTTAGAGGGACAGGGCTCTGAGACCCAGTACTTC. Translation: CASSLEGQGSETQYF.

This chain connects TRBV5-5 to TRBJ2-5, with D tentatively TRBD1 (6 bases). Deletions cut 4 bases from V and 2 bases from J, with 9 bases between. Germline CDR1 is SGHKS and CDR2 is YYEKEE (reference sequence). The CDR3 extends over 13 amino acids. CDR3 sequence: CASSLRGQETQYF. The CDR3 DNA follows: TGTGCCAGCAGCCTGAGGGGGCAAGAGACCCAGTACTTC.